This TCR beta chain comes out of a study of patients and donors after allogeneic stem cell transplantation. TCRdb ran MiXCR on the RT-PCR reads and lists one entry per CDR3 protein. The sample records about 960,000 distinct CDR3 sequences, about a sixth being singletons. In germline, CDR1 is MNHNS, CDR2 SASEGT. The CDR3 contains 16 residues. Losses at the gene ends were 8 bases for V and 6 bases for J; bases not matched to a gene: 13. V and J are TRBV6-1 and TRBJ2-2, with 9 bases fitting TRBD1. Material: blood, either unsorted or a sorted T cell fraction (not recorded which). The sequence came from a human donor who was either an allogeneic HSCT recipient or a stem cell or donor lymphocyte infusion donor (not recorded which). It is not recorded whose cells these are; they may come from a transplant donor. Here the CDR3 reads CASGRRGQGFSGELFF. In DNA form, the CDR3 reads TGTGCCAGCGGTCGTCGGGGACAGGGTTTTTCCGGGGAGCTGTTTTTT.